Presented here are 13 T cell receptor beta chains from one specimen sequenced in a study of OX40 agonist ivuxolimab in advanced cancers. Data came from immunoSEQ multiplex PCR; TCRdb stores just in-frame clones and leaves some out. The sample includes more than 25,000 clones, around four fifths of them seen just once. The sequencing here drew on CD4+ or CD8+ T cells sorted from blood, taken in a trial of the OX40 agonist ivuxolimab. These receptor sequences come from an adult with an advanced solid tumor such as melanoma, head and neck, liver or kidney cancer.

The chain carries TRBV5-1 and TRBJ2-1; 8 nucleotides match TRBD1. The CDR3 totals 15 residues. V was pared by 4 bases and J by 3 bases, with 6 bases of the junction left unmatched. Germline CDR1 SGHRS, CDR2 YFSETQ. CDR3 loop: CASSVNRGIYNEQFF. Written as DNA, the CDR3 is TGCGCCAGCAGCGTAAACAGGGGGATCTACAATGAGCAGTTCTTC.

The V gene is TRBV27, the J gene TRBJ2-7; weak D call: TRBD1 (6 bases). Germline values: CDR1 MNHEY, CDR2 SMNVEV (reference sequence). Trimming pared 2 bases from V and 7 bases from J, leaving 21 bases between. The CDR3 has 16 amino acids. The CDR3 here is CASSLIRQEIVKEQYF. The CDR3 DNA reads as TGTGCCAGCAGTTTAATTAGACAGGAGATCGTTAAAGAGCAGTACTTC.

V is TRBV27 and J is TRBJ2-7; 7 nucleotides agree with TRBD1. V shed 5 bases and J 4 bases; nucleotides not matched to a gene: 5. Looked up from germline, CDR1 is MNHEY and CDR2 is SMNVEV (reference sequence). CDR3 size: 13 residues. CDR3 sequence: CASSPTGVYEQYF. The CDR3 region has the DNA TGTGCCAGCAGTCCCACAGGGGTTTACGAGCAGTACTTC.

The rearrangement joins TRBV7-9 to TRBJ2-7; D may be TRBD1 (5 bases). V lost 0 bases to trimming and J lost 0 bases, with 15 bases between them. CDR3 length equals 17 residues. The germline gives CDR1 SEHNR, CDR2 FQNEAQ (reference sequence). CDR3 in DNA: TGTGCCAGCAGCTTAGCGAGGACGGCAGGGTACTCCTACGAGCAGTACTTC. It yields the protein CASSLARTAGYSYEQYF.

V usage is TRBV7-6 and J usage is TRBJ2-5, with 10 bases matching TRBD2. The trim removed 2 bases at V and 4 bases at J, leaving 7 bases unmatched. Germline V gene data show CDR1 as SGHVS and CDR2 as FNYEAQ. This CDR3 region has 16 residues. DNA of the CDR3: TGTGCCAGCAGCTTATTTAGCGGGGGGCCGGGAGAGACCCAGTACTTC. It translates to CASSLFSGGPGETQYF.

This rearrangement joins TRBV29-1 to TRBJ2-1; 10 nucleotides match TRBD1. Germline CDR1 is SQVTM and CDR2 is ANQGSEA. The CDR3 is 15 residues long. The V segment lost 5 bases and the J segment 6 bases; nucleotides outside the gene matches: 10. This CDR3 reads CSVPSGTGAGNEQFF. In DNA form, the CDR3 reads TGCAGCGTTCCCTCCGGGACAGGGGCGGGCAATGAGCAGTTCTTC.

CDR3 in DNA: TGTGCCAGCAGGGCGAGCGGGCGGGGGTACACCGGGGAGCTGTTTTTT. Its protein product is CASRASGRGYTGELFF. This chain uses TRBV5-4 with TRBJ2-2; 7 positions match TRBD2. The CDR3 loop spans 16 amino acids. The junction had 10 bases not matched to a gene; V was cut back by 5 bases and J by 3 bases. Germline V gives CDR1 SGHNT, CDR2 YYREEE (reference sequence).

The chain uses TRBV7-3 and TRBJ1-5; weak D call: TRBD1 (5 bases). V was cut by 3 bases and J by 6 bases, with 12 bases left in between. CDR3 length equals 14 residues. CDR1 is SGHTA, CDR2 FQGTGA, per germline. Here the CDR3 reads CASSLGQGGQPQHF. The DNA for the CDR3 is TGTGCCAGCAGCTTGGGGCAGGGCGGTCAGCCCCAGCATTTT.

This clone is medium-sized (0.01 to 0.1%) by share. The sample carries other DNA sequences with the same CDR3. This sequence joins TRBV25-1 and TRBJ2-7; no definite D call. Germline CDR1 MGHDK, CDR2 SYGVNS. Trimming cost V 3 bases and J 3 bases, with 3 bases left between them. CDR3 length: 11 residues. The CDR3: CASSDSYEQYF. CDR3 DNA sequence: TGTGCCAGCAGTGACAGCTACGAGCAGTACTTC.

The gene calls are TRBV19 and TRBJ2-5, with D perhaps TRBD2 (5 bases). Between the trimmed V and J ends, which lost 5 bases and 5 bases, there was a span of 12 bases. CDR3 length equals 13 residues. Germline lookup yields CDR1 LNHDA and CDR2 SQIVND (reference sequence). This CDR3 reads CASSGSNSETQYF. The CDR3 DNA reads TGTGCCAGTAGTGGGAGTAACTCTGAGACCCAGTACTTC.

The chain has TRBV7-9 and TRBJ1-2; D gene ambiguous. The CDR3 consists of 14 residues. V was clipped by 3 bases and J by 6 bases, with 14 bases between them. The germline V gene has CDR1 SEHNR and CDR2 FQNEAQ (reference sequence). For the CDR3, the DNA is TGTGCCAGCAGCTTCCCGGACCTATGGCATGGCTACACCTTC. It is translated as CASSFPDLWHGYTF.

This sequence joins TRBV6-5 and TRBJ1-1; no clear D gene. The CDR3 runs 13 residues. Germline CDR1 reads MNHEY; CDR2 reads SVGAGI. The V gene lost 0 bases and the J gene lost 8 bases, with 10 bases spanning the gap. CDR3 nucleotide sequence: TGTGCCAGCAGTTACTCCGACCCCGGGGAAGCTTTCTTT. It is translated as CASSYSDPGEAFF.

This clone was seen more than once but under ten times. V and J are TRBV9 and TRBJ2-5, with 7 positions matching TRBD2. The V gene's germline CDR1 is SGDLS and CDR2 YYNGEE. This CDR3 has 16 residues. The V segment lost 3 bases and the J segment 4 bases; nucleotides outside the gene matches: 12. The CDR3 loop is CASSADLAGDGETQYF. For the CDR3, the DNA is TGTGCCAGCAGCGCTGACTTAGCGGGTGATGGAGAGACCCAGTACTTC. The whole variable domain, remainder taken from reference TRBV9 and TRBJ2-5, is DSGVTQTPKHLITATGQRVTLRCSPRSGDLSVYWYQQSLDQGLQFLIQYYNGEERAKGNILERFSAQQFPDLHSELNLSSLELGDSALYFCASSADLAGDGETQYFGPGTRLLVL.